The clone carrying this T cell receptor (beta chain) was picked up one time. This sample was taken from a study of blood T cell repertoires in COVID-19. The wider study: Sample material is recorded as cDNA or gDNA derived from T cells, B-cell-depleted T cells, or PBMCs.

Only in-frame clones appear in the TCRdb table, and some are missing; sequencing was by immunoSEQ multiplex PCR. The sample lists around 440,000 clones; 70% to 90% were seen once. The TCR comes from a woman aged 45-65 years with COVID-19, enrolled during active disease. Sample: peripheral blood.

CDR3: CASSVRLAGGREQYF. The DNA for the CDR3 is TGTGCCAGCAGCGTAAGACTAGCGGGGGGGCGTGAGCAGTACTTC. This chain uses TRBV13 with TRBJ2-7; TRBD2 matches 14 bases. V lost 5 bases and J lost 7; bases outside the gene matches: 7. CDR3 length: 15 amino acids. Per the germline V gene, CDR1 is PRHDT and CDR2 is FYEKMQ (reference sequence).